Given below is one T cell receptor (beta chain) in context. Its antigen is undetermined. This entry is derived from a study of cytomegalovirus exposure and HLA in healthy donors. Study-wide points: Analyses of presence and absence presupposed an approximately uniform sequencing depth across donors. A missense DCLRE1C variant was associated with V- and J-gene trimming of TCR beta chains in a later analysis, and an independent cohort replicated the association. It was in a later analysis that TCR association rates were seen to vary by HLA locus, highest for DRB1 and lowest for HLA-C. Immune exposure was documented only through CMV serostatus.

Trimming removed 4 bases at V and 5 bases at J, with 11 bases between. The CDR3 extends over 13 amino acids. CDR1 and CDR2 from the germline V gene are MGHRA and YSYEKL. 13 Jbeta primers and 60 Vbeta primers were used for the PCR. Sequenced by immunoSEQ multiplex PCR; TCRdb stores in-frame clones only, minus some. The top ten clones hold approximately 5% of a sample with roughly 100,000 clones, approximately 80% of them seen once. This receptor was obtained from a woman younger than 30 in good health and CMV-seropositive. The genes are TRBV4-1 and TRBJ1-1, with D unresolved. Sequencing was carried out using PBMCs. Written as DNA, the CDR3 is TGCGCCAGCAGCCCGCCCGGAGGGACTGAAGCTTTCTTT. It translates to CASSPPGGTEAFF.